This T cell receptor (beta chain) is from a study of OX40 agonist ivuxolimab in advanced cancers. Germline loops: CDR1 SGHTA, CDR2 FQGNSA. Trimming stripped 1 base from V and 6 bases from J, with 10 bases between. CDR3 length: 14 amino acids. Profiling relied on immunoSEQ multiplex PCR, and the TCRdb table lists in-frame clones only, not all of them. The sample consists of approximately 60,000 clones, about four fifths of them appearing once. The chain recombines TRBV7-2 with TRBJ1-3, with D unclear. The source material was CD4+ or CD8+ T cells sorted from blood, sampled in a trial of the OX40 agonist ivuxolimab. The origin of this receptor is an adult with an advanced solid tumor such as melanoma, head and neck, liver or kidney cancer. The CDR3 DNA is TGTGCCAGCAGCTTAGGTCGAAGCCAAAACACCATATATTTT. Its translation: CASSLGRSQNTIYF.